Listed below are T cell receptor beta chains from one sample, sequenced in a study of blood T cell repertoires in COVID-19. The protocol was immunoSEQ multiplex PCR, while the TCRdb copy is restricted to in-frame clones and leaves out a portion. The sample lists approximately 99,000 clones, around 83% seen once, with approximately 2% in the top ten. Input material: peripheral blood. The receptors shown here come from a man between 65 and 80 years old with active or convalescent COVID-19. Each CDR3 is given without its conserved first and last residue.

>TRBV6-1
ASSESVTSGANFYEQY
>TRBV18
ASSPRTDRGSGYT
>TRBV12-3/TRBV12-4
ASRTGGEEKLF
>TRBV18
ASSRDTDTQY
>TRBV12-5
ASGSRDTGELF
>TRBV6-2/TRBV6-3
ASSQDRGNEKLF
>TRBV28
ASSLEWRDSNQPQH
>TRBV30
AWSQQGGQPQH
>TRBV28
ASRPGQTTNEKLF
>TRBV11-2
ASSLAVAGQETQY
>TRBV3-1/TRBV3-2
ASKFDRNTGELF
>TRBV4-2
ASSPLLRTGPADIEAF
>TRBV5-1
ASSATGGSSYGYT
>TRBV6-2/TRBV6-3
ASSYLAAGELF
>TRBV5-1
ASSLATGGGGHT
>TRBV9
ASSVGSGGEVGTDTQY
>TRBV18
ASSQDRGKNEKLF
>TRBV3-1/TRBV3-2
ATRGSGGAGSSYNEQF
>TRBV29-1
SVLRQGAGYEQY
>TRBV29-1
SVERVNEVFT
>TRBV7-2
ASSSSGGHNSPLH
>TRBV6-5
ASSTRETQY
>TRBV18
ASSPLEEGYGYT
>TRBV3-1/TRBV3-2
ASSPSTGTAAYEQY
>TRBV5-4
ASRQGANTGELF
>TRBV5-1
ASSQGSNYGYT
>TRBV3-1/TRBV3-2
ASSQGVGAGSEAF
>TRBV28
ASSLRGQGANTQY
>TRBV10-3
AISASQGSDTQY
>TRBV7-2
ASSLAGTGSFT
>TRBV6-5
ATRPGQTMNTEAF
>TRBV10-3
AISASSGGATNTGELF
>TRBV7-2
ASSLTGVYYEQY
>TRBV6-5
ASSYSGRGAKGYT